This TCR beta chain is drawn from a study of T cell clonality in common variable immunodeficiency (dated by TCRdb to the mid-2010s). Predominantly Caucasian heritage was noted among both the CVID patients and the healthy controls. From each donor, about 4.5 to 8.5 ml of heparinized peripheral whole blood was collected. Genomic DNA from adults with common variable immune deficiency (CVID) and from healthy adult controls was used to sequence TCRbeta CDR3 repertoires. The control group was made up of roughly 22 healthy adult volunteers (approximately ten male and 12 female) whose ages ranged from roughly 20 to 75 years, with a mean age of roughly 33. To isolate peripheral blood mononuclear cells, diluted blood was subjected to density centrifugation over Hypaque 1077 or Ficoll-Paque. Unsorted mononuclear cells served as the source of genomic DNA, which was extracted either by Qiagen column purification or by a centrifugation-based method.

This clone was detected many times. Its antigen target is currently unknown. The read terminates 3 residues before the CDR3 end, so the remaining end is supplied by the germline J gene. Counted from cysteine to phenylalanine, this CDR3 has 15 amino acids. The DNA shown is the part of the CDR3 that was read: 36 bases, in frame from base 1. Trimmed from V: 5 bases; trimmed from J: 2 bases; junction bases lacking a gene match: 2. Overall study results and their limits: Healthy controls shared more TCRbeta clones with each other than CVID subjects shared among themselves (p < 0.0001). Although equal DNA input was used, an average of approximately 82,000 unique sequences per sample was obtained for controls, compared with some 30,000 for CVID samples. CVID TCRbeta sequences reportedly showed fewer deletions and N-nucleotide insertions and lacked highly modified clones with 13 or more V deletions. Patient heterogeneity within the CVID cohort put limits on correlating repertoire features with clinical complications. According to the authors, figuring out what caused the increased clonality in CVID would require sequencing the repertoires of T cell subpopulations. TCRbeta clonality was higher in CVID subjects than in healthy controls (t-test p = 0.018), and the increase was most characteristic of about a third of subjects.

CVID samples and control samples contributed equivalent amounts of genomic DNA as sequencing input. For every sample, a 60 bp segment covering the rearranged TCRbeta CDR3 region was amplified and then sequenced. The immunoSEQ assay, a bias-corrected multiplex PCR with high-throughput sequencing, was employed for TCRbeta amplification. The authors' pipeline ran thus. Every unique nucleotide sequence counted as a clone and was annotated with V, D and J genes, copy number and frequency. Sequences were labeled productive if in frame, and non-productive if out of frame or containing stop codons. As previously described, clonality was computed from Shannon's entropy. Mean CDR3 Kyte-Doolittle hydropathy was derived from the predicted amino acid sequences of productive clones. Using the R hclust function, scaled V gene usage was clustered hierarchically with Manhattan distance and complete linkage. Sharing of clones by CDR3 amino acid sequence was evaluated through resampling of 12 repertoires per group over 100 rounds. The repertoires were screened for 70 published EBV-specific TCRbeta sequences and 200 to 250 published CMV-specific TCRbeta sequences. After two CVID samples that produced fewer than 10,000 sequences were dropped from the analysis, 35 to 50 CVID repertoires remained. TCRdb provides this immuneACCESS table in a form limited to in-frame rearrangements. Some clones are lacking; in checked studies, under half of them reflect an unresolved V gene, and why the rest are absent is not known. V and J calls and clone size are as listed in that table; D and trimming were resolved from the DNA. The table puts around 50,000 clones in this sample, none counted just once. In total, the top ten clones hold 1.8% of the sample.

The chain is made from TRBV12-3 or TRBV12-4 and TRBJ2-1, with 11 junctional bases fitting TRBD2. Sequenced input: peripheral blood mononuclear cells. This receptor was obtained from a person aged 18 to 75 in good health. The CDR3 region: CASSRTSGPYNEQFF. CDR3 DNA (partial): TGTGCCAGCAGTCGGACTAGCGGGCCCTACAATGAG.